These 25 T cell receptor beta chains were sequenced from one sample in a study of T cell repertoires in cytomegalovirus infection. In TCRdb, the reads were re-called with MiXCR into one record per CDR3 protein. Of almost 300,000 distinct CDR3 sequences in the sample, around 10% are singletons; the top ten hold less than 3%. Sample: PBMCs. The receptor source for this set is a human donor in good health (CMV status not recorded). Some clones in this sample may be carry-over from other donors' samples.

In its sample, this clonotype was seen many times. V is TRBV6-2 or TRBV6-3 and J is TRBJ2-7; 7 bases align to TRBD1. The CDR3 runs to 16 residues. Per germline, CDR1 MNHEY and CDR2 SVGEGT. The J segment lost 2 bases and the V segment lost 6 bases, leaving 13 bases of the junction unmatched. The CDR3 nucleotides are TGTGCCAGCAGACCCGCACAAATACAGGGGACCTACGAGCAGTACGTC. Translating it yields CASRPAQIQGTYEQYV.

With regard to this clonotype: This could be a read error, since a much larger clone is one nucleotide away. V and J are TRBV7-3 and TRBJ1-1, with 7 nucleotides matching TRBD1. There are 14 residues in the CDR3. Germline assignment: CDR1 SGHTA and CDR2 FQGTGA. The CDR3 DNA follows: TGTGTCAGCAGCTTACAGGGGCCGGTCACTGAAGCTTTCTTT. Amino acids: CVSSLQGPVTEAFF.

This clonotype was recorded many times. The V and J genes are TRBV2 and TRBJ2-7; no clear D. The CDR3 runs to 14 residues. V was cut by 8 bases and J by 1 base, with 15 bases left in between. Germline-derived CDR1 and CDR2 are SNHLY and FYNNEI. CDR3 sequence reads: CASGSDIPSYEQYF. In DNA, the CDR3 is TGTGCCAGCGGTTCCGACATCCCGTCCTACGAGCAGTACTTC.

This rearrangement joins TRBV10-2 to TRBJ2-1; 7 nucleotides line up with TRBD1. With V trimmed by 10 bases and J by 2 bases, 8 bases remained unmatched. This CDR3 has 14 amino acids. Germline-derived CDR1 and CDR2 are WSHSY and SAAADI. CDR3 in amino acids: CAITPDRTYNEQFF. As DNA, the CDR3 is TGCGCCATCACCCCGGACAGGACCTACAATGAGCAGTTCTTC.

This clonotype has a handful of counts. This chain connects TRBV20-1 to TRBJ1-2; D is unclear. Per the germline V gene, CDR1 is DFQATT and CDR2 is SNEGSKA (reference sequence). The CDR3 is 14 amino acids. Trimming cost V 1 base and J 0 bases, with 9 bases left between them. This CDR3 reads CSARVQSSNYGYTF. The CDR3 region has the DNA TGCAGTGCTAGAGTCCAGAGTTCTAACTATGGCTACACCTTC.

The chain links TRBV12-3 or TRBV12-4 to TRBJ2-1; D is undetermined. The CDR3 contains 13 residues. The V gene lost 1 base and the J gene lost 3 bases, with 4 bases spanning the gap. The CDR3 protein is CASSLDNYNEQFF. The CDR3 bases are TGTGCCAGCAGTTTAGACAACTACAATGAGCAGTTCTTC.

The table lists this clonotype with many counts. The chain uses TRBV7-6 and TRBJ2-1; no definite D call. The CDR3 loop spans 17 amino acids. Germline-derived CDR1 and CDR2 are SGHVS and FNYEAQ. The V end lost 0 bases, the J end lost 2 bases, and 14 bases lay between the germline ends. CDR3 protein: CASSLALLSSAYNEQFF. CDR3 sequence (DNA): TGTGCCAGCAGCTTAGCGCTGCTCTCCAGCGCCTACAATGAGCAGTTCTTC.

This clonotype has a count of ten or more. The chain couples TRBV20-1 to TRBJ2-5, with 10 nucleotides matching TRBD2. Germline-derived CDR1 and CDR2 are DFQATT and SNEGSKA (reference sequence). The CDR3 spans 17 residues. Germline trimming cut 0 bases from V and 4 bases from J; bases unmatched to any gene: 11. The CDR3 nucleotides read TGCAGTGCTAGAGATCGGGTAGCGGGGGGCCGATCAGAGACCCAGTACTTC. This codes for CSARDRVAGGRSETQYF.

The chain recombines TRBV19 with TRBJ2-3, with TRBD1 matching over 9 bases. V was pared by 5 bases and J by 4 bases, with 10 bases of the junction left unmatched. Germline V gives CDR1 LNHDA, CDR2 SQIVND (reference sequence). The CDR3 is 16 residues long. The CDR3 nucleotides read TGTGCCAGTAGTTTCCTCCGGGACAGGGATGCAGATACGCAGTATTTT. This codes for CASSFLRDRDADTQYF.

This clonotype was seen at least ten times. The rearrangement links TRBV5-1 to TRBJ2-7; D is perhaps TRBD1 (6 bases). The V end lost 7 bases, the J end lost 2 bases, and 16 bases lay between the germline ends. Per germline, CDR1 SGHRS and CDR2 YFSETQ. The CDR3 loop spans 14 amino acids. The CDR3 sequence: CASGEGQQPYEQYF. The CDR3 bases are TGCGCCAGCGGGGAAGGACAGCAGCCCTACGAGCAGTACTTC.

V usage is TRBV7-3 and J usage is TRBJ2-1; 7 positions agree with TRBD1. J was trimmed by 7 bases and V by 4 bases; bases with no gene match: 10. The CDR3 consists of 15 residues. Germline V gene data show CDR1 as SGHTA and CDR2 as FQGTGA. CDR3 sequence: CASSYYPGQTNEQFF. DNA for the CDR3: TGTGCCAGCAGCTACTACCCGGGACAGACGAATGAGCAGTTCTTC.

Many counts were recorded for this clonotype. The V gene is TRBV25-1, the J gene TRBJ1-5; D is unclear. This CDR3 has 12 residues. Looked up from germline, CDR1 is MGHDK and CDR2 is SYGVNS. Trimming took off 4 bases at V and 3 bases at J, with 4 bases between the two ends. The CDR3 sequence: CASSGYNQPQHF. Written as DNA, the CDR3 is TGTGCCAGCAGTGGATACAATCAGCCCCAGCATTTT. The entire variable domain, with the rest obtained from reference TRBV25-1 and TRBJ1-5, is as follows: EADIYQTPRYLVIGTGKKITLECSQTMGHDKMYWYQQDPGMELHLIHYSYGVNSTEKGDLSSESTVSRIRTEHFPLTLESARPSHTSQYLCASSGYNQPQHFGDGTRLSIL.

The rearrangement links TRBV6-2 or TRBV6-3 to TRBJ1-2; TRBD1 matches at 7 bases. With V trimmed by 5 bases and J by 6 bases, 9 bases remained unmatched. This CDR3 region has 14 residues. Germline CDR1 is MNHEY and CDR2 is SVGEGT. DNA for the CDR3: TGTGCCAGCAGTACAGGGGCTCGGCGACATGGCTACACCTTC. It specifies CASSTGARRHGYTF.

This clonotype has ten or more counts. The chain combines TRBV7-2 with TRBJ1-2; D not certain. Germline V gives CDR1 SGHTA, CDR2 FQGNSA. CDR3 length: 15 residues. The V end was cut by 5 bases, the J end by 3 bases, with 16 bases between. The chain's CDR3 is CASSLRINGYYGYTF. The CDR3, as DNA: TGTGCCAGCAGCCTTAGAATTAACGGTTACTATGGCTACACCTTC.

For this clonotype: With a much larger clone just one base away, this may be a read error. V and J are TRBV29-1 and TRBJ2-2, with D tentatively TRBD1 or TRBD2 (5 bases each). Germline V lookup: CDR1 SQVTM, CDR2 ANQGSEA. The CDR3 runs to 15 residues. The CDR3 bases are TGCATCGTTGAACTTGACGGGGCAGGACCCGGGGAGCTGTTTTTT. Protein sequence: CIVELDGAGPGELFF.

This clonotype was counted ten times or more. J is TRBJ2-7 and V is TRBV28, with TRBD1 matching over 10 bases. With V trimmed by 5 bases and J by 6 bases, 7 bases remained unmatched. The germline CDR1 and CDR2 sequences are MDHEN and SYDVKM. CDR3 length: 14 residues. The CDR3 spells CASSPRQGAPEQYV. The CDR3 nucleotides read TGTGCCAGCAGTCCTCGACAGGGGGCCCCCGAGCAGTACGTC.

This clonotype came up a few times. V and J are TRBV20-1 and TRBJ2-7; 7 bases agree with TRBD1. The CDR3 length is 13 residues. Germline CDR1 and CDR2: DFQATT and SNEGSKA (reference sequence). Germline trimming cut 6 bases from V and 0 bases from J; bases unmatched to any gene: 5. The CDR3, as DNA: TGCAGTGCCACGACAGGGAGCTCCTACGAGCAGTACTTC. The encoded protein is CSATTGSSYEQYF.

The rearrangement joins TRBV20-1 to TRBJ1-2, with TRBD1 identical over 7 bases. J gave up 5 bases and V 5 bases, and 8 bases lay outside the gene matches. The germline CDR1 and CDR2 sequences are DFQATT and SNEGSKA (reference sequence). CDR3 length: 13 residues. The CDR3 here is CSAVGTDQYGYTF. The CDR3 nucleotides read TGCAGTGCTGTAGGGACAGACCAGTATGGCTACACCTTC.

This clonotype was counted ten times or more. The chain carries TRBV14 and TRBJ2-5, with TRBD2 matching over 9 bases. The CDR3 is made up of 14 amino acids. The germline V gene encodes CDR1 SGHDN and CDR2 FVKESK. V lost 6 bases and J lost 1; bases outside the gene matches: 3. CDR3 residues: CASRRAGGQETQYF. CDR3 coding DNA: TGTGCCAGCAGGAGAGCGGGGGGCCAAGAGACCCAGTACTTC.

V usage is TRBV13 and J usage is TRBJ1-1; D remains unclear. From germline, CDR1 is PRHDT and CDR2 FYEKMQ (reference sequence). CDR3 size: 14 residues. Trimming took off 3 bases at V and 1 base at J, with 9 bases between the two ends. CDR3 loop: CASSFRRWNTEAFF. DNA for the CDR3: TGTGCCAGCAGCTTCCGACGGTGGAACACTGAAGCTTTCTTT.

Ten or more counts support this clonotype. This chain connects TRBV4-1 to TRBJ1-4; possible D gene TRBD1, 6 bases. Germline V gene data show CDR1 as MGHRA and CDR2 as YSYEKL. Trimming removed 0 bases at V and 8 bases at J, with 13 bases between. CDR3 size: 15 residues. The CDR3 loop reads CASSQEVPGEEKLFF. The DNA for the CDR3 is TGCGCCAGCAGCCAAGAGGTGCCAGGGGAGGAAAAACTGTTTTTT.

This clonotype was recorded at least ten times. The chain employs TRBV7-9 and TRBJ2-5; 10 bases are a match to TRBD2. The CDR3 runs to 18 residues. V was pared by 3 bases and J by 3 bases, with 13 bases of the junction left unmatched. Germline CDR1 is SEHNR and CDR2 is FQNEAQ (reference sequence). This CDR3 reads CASSLGYRTSGPKETQYF. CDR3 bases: TGTGCCAGCAGCTTGGGGTATCGGACTAGCGGACCTAAAGAGACCCAGTACTTC.

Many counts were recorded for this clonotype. DNA for the CDR3: TGTGCCAGCAGCGACCGGGGAATGGGGGGATCTCAGCCCCAGCATTTT. Translating gives CASSDRGMGGSQPQHF. The chain is built from TRBV5-6 and TRBJ1-5; D may be TRBD1 (5 bases). The CDR3 extends over 16 amino acids. Trimming left V 4 bases short and J 6 bases short, with 20 bases between. In germline, CDR1 is SGHDT, CDR2 YYEEEE.

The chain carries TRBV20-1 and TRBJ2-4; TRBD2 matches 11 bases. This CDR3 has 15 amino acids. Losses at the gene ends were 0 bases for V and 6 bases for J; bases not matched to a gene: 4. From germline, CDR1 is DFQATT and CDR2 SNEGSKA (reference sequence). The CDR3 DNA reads TGCAGTGCTAGAGATAGGCTAGCGGGGGGAAACATTCAGTACTTC. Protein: CSARDRLAGGNIQYF.

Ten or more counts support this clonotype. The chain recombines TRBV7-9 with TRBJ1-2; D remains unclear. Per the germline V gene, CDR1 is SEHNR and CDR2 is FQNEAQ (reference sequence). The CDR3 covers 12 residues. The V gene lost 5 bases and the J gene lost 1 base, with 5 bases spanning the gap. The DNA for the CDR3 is TGTGCCAGCAGCCAAAATAACTATGGCTACACCTTC. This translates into CASSQNNYGYTF.